Listed below are T cell receptor beta chains from one sample, sequenced in a study of identical twins. TCRdb reprocessed the 5' RACE reads with MiXCR, giving one entry per CDR3 protein. The sample holds 200,000 to 300,000 distinct CDR3 sequences; 6% to 8.5% are singletons and the top ten take over 5%. Separately, the same data were catalogued under a study of yellow fever vaccine responses in identical twins.

Source material: CD8+ T cells sorted from blood. All receptors derive from a woman younger than 35 in good health. Each CDR3 is given with its conserved first and last residue. D genes are given only for firm matches.

j_call: TRBJ1-1
v_call: TRBV29-1
d_call: NA
cdr3_aa: CSVPTGDTEAFF

j_call: TRBJ2-1
v_call: TRBV12-3/TRBV12-4
d_call: NA
cdr3_aa: CASSSSLEQFF

j_call: TRBJ2-1
v_call: TRBV3-1
d_call: TRBD2
cdr3_aa: CAFCLGAPGGGGNNEQFF

j_call: TRBJ1-6
v_call: TRBV10-1
d_call: NA
cdr3_aa: CASSEFGQSNSPLHF

j_call: TRBJ2-5
v_call: TRBV6-7
d_call: TRBD2
cdr3_aa: CASSLLAEEETQYF

j_call: TRBJ2-5
v_call: TRBV15
d_call: TRBD1
cdr3_aa: CATSSSEAGTARRLQETQYF

j_call: TRBJ2-7
v_call: TRBV10-1
d_call: NA
cdr3_aa: CASSDRGLGYEQYF

j_call: TRBJ2-5
v_call: TRBV24-1
d_call: NA
cdr3_aa: CATSDLQRGSGETQYF

j_call: TRBJ2-5
v_call: TRBV28
d_call: NA
cdr3_aa: CASGPGLQETQYF

j_call: TRBJ2-7
v_call: TRBV3-1
d_call: TRBD2
cdr3_aa: CASSQVGTSGMREQYF

j_call: TRBJ2-1
v_call: TRBV7-8
d_call: NA
cdr3_aa: CASSLGPQGRVRNEQFF

j_call: TRBJ2-7
v_call: TRBV12-3/TRBV12-4
d_call: TRBD2
cdr3_aa: CASSAGTSAVYEQYF

j_call: TRBJ2-3
v_call: TRBV12-3/TRBV12-4
d_call: NA
cdr3_aa: CASSFGVRYSTDTQYF

j_call: TRBJ2-5
v_call: TRBV12-3/TRBV12-4
d_call: TRBD2
cdr3_aa: CASSRPAGGQETQYF

j_call: TRBJ2-7
v_call: TRBV10-2
d_call: NA
cdr3_aa: CASLRQREQYF

j_call: TRBJ2-5
v_call: TRBV7-9
d_call: TRBD1
cdr3_aa: CASSPRDREQETQYF

j_call: TRBJ2-3
v_call: TRBV4-1
d_call: NA
cdr3_aa: CASSPSGSATDTQYF

j_call: TRBJ2-3
v_call: TRBV2
d_call: TRBD2
cdr3_aa: CASSERLAGDTQYF

j_call: TRBJ2-5
v_call: TRBV27
d_call: NA
cdr3_aa: CASSLYGTRGETQYF

j_call: TRBJ2-7
v_call: TRBV29-1
d_call: TRBD1
cdr3_aa: CSVVTSTGISEQYF

j_call: TRBJ2-3
v_call: TRBV7-9
d_call: NA
cdr3_aa: CASSSPREPDTQYF

j_call: TRBJ1-1
v_call: TRBV28
d_call: NA
cdr3_aa: CASSQRGPNTEAFF

j_call: TRBJ1-1
v_call: TRBV10-2
d_call: NA
cdr3_aa: CASTLNTEAFF

j_call: TRBJ2-7
v_call: TRBV7-9
d_call: NA
cdr3_aa: CASSSGTYHAYEQYF

j_call: TRBJ2-1
v_call: TRBV9
d_call: NA
cdr3_aa: CASSAEDTYNEQFF

j_call: TRBJ2-7
v_call: TRBV28
d_call: NA
cdr3_aa: CASSSSGGLVNYEQYF

j_call: TRBJ2-1
v_call: TRBV11-2
d_call: TRBD2
cdr3_aa: CASSLVGRGGPYNEQFF

j_call: TRBJ2-1
v_call: TRBV7-9
d_call: NA
cdr3_aa: CASSVKLSFQFF

j_call: TRBJ2-7
v_call: TRBV2
d_call: NA
cdr3_aa: CASKERGTYEQYF

j_call: TRBJ2-2
v_call: TRBV7-9
d_call: NA
cdr3_aa: CASSSHHRGTGELFF

j_call: TRBJ1-5
v_call: TRBV28
d_call: TRBD1
cdr3_aa: CASGSGTGVQPQHF

j_call: TRBJ2-3
v_call: TRBV24-1
d_call: TRBD2
cdr3_aa: CATQRTSGNTDTQYF

j_call: TRBJ2-1
v_call: TRBV28
d_call: TRBD2
cdr3_aa: CASSSGTSIIGEQFF

j_call: TRBJ2-7
v_call: TRBV5-5
d_call: NA
cdr3_aa: CASSLLHSPNHEQYF

j_call: TRBJ2-1
v_call: TRBV6-4
d_call: TRBD2
cdr3_aa: CASSVAAGGANEQFF

j_call: TRBJ2-1
v_call: TRBV12-3/TRBV12-4
d_call: NA
cdr3_aa: CASSLSPYNEQFF

j_call: TRBJ2-1
v_call: TRBV20-1
d_call: NA
cdr3_aa: CSARDVINDEQFF

j_call: TRBJ2-3
v_call: TRBV12-3/TRBV12-4
d_call: NA
cdr3_aa: CASSPKADTQYF

j_call: TRBJ2-2
v_call: TRBV24-1
d_call: NA
cdr3_aa: CATSGPGQDANTGELFF

j_call: TRBJ2-1
v_call: TRBV20-1
d_call: TRBD2
cdr3_aa: CSARGQERGEVSEQFF

j_call: TRBJ1-6
v_call: TRBV4-1
d_call: TRBD1
cdr3_aa: CASSQARQGGSPLHF